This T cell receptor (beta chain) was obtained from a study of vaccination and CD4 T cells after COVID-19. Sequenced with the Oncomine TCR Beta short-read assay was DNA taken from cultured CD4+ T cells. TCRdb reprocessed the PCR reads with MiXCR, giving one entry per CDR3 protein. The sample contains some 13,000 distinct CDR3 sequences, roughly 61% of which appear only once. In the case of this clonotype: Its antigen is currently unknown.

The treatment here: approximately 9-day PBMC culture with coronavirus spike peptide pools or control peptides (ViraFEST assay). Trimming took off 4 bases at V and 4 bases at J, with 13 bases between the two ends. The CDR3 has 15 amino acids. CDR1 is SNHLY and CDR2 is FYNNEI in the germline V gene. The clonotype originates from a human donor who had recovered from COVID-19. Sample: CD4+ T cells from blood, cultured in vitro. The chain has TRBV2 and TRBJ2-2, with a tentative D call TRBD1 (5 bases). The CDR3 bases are TGTGCCAGCAGTGGGGGCCATCTTCCCACCGGGGAGCTGTTTTTT. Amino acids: CASSGGHLPTGELFF.